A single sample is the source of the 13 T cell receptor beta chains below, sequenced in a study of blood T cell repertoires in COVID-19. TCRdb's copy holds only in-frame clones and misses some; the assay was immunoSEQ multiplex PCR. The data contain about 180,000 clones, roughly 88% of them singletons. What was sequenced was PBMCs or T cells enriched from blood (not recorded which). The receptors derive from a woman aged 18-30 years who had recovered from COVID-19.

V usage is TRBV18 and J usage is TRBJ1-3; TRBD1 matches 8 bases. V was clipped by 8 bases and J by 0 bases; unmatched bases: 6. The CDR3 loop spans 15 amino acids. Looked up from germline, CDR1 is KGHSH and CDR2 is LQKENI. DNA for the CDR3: TGTGCCAGCGCCCCGACAGGGGACTCTGGAAACACCATATATTTT. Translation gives CASAPTGDSGNTIYF.

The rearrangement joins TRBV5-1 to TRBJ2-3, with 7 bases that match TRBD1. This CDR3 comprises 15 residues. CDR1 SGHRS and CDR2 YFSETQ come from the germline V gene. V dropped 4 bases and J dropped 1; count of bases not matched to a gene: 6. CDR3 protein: CASSPRGQGTDTQYF. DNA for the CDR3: TGCGCCAGCAGCCCGAGGGGGCAGGGCACAGATACGCAGTATTTT. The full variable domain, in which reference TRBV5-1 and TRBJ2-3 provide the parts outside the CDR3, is KAGVTQTPRYLIKTRGQQVTLSCSPISGHRSVSWYQQTPGQGLQFLFEYFSETQRNKGNFPGRFSGRQFSNSRSEMNVSTLELGDSALYLCASSPRGQGTDTQYFGPGTRLTVL.

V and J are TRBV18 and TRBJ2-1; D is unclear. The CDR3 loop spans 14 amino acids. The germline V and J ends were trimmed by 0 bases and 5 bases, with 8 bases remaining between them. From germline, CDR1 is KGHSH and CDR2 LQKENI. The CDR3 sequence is CASSPPRPNNEQFF. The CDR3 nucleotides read TGTGCCAGCTCACCACCGCGCCCGAACAATGAGCAGTTCTTC.

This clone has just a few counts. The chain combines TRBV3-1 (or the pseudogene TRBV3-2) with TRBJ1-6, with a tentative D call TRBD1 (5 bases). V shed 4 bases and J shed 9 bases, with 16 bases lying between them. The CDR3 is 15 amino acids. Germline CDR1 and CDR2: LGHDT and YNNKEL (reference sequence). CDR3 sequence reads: CASSPGIGSGSPLHF. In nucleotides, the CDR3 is TGTGCCAGCAGCCCAGGGATCGGGTCGGGTTCACCCCTCCACTTT.

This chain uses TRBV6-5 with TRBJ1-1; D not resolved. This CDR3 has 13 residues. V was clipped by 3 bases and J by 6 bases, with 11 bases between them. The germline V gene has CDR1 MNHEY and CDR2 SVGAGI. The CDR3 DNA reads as TGTGCCAGCAGTTATGGGCTATCCTCTGAAGCTTTCTTT. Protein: CASSYGLSSEAFF.

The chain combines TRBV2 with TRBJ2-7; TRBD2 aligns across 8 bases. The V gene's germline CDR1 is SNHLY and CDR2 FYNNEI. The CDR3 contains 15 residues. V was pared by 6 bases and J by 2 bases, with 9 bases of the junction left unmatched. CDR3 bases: TGTGCCAGCAGGGCATCACTAGCGGAACCCTACGAGCAGTACTTC. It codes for CASRASLAEPYEQYF.

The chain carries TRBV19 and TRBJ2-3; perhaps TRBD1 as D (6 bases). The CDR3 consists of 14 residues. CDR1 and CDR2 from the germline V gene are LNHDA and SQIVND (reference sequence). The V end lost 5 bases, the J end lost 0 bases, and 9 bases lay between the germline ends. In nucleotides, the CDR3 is TGTGCCAGTAGTCCTCAGGGGAGCACAGATACGCAGTATTTT. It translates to CASSPQGSTDTQYF.

CDR3 sequence reads: CASSASNTGELFF. CDR3 bases: TGCGCCAGCAGTGCGTCGAACACCGGGGAGCTGTTTTTT. The chain couples TRBV10-2 to TRBJ2-2; D unclear. The CDR3 is made up of 13 amino acids. V lost 4 bases, J lost 0 bases, and 3 bases lay in between. The germline gives CDR1 WSHSY, CDR2 SAAADI.

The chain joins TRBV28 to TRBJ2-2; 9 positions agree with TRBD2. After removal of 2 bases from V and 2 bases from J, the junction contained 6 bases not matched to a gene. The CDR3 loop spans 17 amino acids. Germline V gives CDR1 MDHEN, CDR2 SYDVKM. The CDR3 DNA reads TGTGCCAGCAGTTTAACGTTGCTAGCGGGAAACACCGGGGAGCTGTTTTTT. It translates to CASSLTLLAGNTGELFF. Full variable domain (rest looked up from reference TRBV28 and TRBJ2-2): DVKVTQSSRYLVKRTGEKVFLECVQDMDHENMFWYRQDPGLGLRLIYFSYDVKMKEKGDIPEGYSVSREKKERFSLILESASTNQTSMYLCASSLTLLAGNTGELFFGEGSRLTVL.

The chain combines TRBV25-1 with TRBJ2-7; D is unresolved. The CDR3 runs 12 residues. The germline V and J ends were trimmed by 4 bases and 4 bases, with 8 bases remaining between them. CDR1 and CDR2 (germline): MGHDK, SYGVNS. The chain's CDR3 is CASSGQNYEQYF. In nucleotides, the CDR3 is TGTGCCAGCAGTGGGCAGAATTACGAGCAGTACTTC.

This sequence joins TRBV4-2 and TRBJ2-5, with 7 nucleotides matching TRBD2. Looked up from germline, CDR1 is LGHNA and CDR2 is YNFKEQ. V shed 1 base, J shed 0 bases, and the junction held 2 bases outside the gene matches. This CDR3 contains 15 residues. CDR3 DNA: TGTGCCAGCAGCCAAGGGGGGGGGTACCAAGAGACCCAGTACTTC. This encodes CASSQGGGYQETQYF.

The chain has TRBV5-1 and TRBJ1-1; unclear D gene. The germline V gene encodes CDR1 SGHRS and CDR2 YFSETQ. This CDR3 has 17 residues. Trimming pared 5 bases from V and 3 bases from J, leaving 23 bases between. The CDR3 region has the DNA TGCGCCAGCAGATCCCTAGCCGTTTCAACTGGGGACACTGAAGCTTTCTTT. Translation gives CASRSLAVSTGDTEAFF. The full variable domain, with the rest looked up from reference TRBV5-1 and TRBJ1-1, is KAGVTQTPRYLIKTRGQQVTLSCSPISGHRSVSWYQQTPGQGLQFLFEYFSETQRNKGNFPGRFSGRQFSNSRSEMNVSTLELGDSALYLCASRSLAVSTGDTEAFFGQGTRLTVV.

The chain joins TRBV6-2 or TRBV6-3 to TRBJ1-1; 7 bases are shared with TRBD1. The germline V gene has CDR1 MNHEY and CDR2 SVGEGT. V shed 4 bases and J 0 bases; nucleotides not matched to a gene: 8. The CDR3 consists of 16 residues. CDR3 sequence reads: CASSSIFRGMNTEAFF. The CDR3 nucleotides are TGTGCCAGCAGTTCGATATTCAGGGGGATGAACACTGAAGCTTTCTTT.